The clone carrying this T cell receptor (beta chain) was observed at least ten times. Diagnoses used clinical symptoms, serum thyroxine and TRAb, thyroid ultrasound and orbital computed tomography. Unmatched junction bases numbered 7, after V lost 5 bases and J lost 1 base. The CDR3 spans 15 residues. Germline assignment: CDR1 MDHEN and CDR2 SYDVKM. These data come from a study of T cells in Graves' hyperthyroidism and ophthalmopathy. From RNA transcripts, TCR beta CDR3 regions were amplified. Primed by the HTBI set, a first-round RT-PCR was run on the TCR CDR3. TCRdb reprocessed the multiplex PCR reads with MiXCR, giving one entry per CDR3 protein. The table has about 570,000 distinct CDR3 sequences, about 14% seen once.

The source is a woman aged 40 to 55 with Graves' hyperthyroidism. This sequence joins TRBV28 and TRBJ1-1, with 7 bases that match TRBD1. Sample: blood. This CDR3 reads CASSVTGVGNTEAFF. In DNA form, the CDR3 reads TGTGCCAGCAGTGTAACAGGGGTTGGGAACACTGAAGCTTTCTTT.